The 30 T cell receptor beta chains below all came from one sample that was sequenced in a study of OX40 agonist ivuxolimab in advanced cancers. The protocol was immunoSEQ multiplex PCR, while the TCRdb copy is restricted to in-frame clones and leaves out a portion. The sample holds approximately 74,000 clones, more than 75% seen once. The material sequenced was CD4+ or CD8+ T cells sorted from blood, taken in a trial of the OX40 agonist ivuxolimab. The source of these receptors is an adult with an advanced solid tumor such as melanoma, head and neck, liver or kidney cancer.

The chain combines TRBV5-4 with TRBJ2-7; 11 bases match TRBD2. This CDR3 region has 15 residues. Trimming cost V 1 base and J 7 bases; bases outside gene matches: 7. CDR1 SGHNT and CDR2 YYREEE come from the germline V gene (reference sequence). DNA for the CDR3: TGTGCCAGCAGCTTGAAACTAGCGGGGGCGGGTGAGCAGTACTTC. This gives the protein CASSLKLAGAGEQYF.

V is TRBV11-3 and J is TRBJ2-7, with D unresolved. The CDR3 totals 14 residues. Germline V gene data show CDR1 as SGHNT and CDR2 as YENEEA. V lost 1 base to trimming and J lost 2 bases, with 9 bases between them. The CDR3 sequence is CASSLGNSPYEQYF. The CDR3 coding sequence is TGTGCCAGCAGCTTAGGTAACAGCCCCTACGAGCAGTACTTC.

The V call is TRBV11-3, the J call TRBJ2-7; TRBD1 aligns across 8 bases. This CDR3 region has 13 residues. Trimming removed 5 bases from V and 5 bases from J; junction bases left unmatched: 5. From germline, CDR1 is SGHNT and CDR2 YENEEA. The CDR3 nucleotides read TGTGCCAGCAGCACCTCGACAGGGGACGAGCAGTACTTC. Translating gives CASSTSTGDEQYF.

CDR3 nucleotides: TGTGCCAGCAGCCGCCAACTTGGCTCTCCCTATGGCTACACCTTC. It codes for CASSRQLGSPYGYTF. The gene calls are TRBV7-9 and TRBJ1-2; unclear D gene. Trimming left V 5 bases short and J 4 bases short, with 17 bases between. CDR1 and CDR2 from the germline V gene are SEHNR and FQNEAQ (reference sequence). CDR3 size: 15 residues. Combining the CDR3 with reference TRBV7-9 and TRBJ1-2 gives the whole variable domain DTGVSQNPRHKITKRGQNVTFRCDPISEHNRLYWYRQTLGQGPEFLTYFQNEAQLEKSRLLSDRFSAERPKGSFSTLEIQRTEQGDSAMYLCASSRQLGSPYGYTFGSGTRLTVV.

The chain joins TRBV4-3 to TRBJ2-1; TRBD1 might be the D (6 bases). Germline CDR1 reads LGHNA; CDR2 reads YSLEER. The V end lost 5 bases, the J end lost 8 bases, and 13 bases lay between the germline ends. The CDR3 is 13 residues long. CDR3 amino acids: CASSLYPGDEQFF. The CDR3 DNA follows: TGCGCCAGCAGCTTATACCCAGGGGATGAGCAGTTCTTC.

V usage is TRBV2 and J usage is TRBJ2-4, with 7 positions matching TRBD2. Germline V gene data show CDR1 as SNHLY and CDR2 as FYNNEI. The CDR3 is 15 residues long. V was clipped by 7 bases and J by 8 bases; unmatched bases: 14. CDR3: CASTQGEGLGYIQYF. For the CDR3, the DNA is TGTGCCAGCACCCAAGGGGAGGGTTTGGGTTACATTCAGTACTTC.

This clone was recorded a few times. V usage is TRBV6-6 and J usage is TRBJ2-7; 9 bases are shared with TRBD1. The germline gives CDR1 MNHNY, CDR2 SVGAGI (reference sequence). The CDR3 contains 15 residues. The ends lost 0 bases at V and 3 bases at J; junction bases unmatched: 3. DNA for the CDR3: TGTGCCAGCAGTTACTCGGGGGGACAGGGCTACGAGCAGTACTTC. The encoded protein is CASSYSGGQGYEQYF.

This clone was counted only a few times. V gene TRBV6-1 combines with J gene TRBJ1-1; unclear D gene. This CDR3 has 15 residues. Germline V lookup: CDR1 MNHNS, CDR2 SASEGT. Trimming cost V 2 bases and J 6 bases, with 16 bases left between them. The CDR3 loop is CASSEHGPRGSEAFF. The CDR3, as DNA: TGTGCCAGCAGTGAACACGGACCCCGAGGATCTGAAGCTTTCTTT.

The chain has TRBV18 and TRBJ2-7; no clear D. CDR1 and CDR2 (germline): KGHSH, LQKENI. The CDR3 runs to 14 residues. Trimming cost V 0 bases and J 5 bases, with 11 bases left between them. The CDR3 loop reads CASSPPSLRDEQYF. The CDR3 bases are TGTGCCAGCTCACCACCGTCCCTTCGCGACGAGCAGTACTTC.

The count of this clone is one. The genes are TRBV14 and TRBJ2-1; possibly TRBD2 for D (5 bases). Germline V CDR1 and CDR2: SGHDN, FVKESK. CDR3 length: 15 amino acids. Deletions cut 8 bases from V and 0 bases from J, with 14 bases between. The CDR3 coding sequence is TGTGCCAGCTCCTCCGGGATCCTCTCCTACAATGAGCAGTTCTTC. It encodes CASSSGILSYNEQFF.

The rearrangement links TRBV2 to TRBJ2-7; D unclear. Germline assignment: CDR1 SNHLY and CDR2 FYNNEI. Trimming stripped 7 bases from V and 6 bases from J, with 22 bases between. The CDR3 contains 15 residues. CDR3 bases: TGTGCCAGCACCCAAACGGAGCCTAAGGTCTCCGAGCAGTACTTC. This gives the protein CASTQTEPKVSEQYF.

This clone was observed once. J is TRBJ1-1 and V is TRBV6-5; 11 bases are shared with TRBD1. Germline V gene data show CDR1 as MNHEY and CDR2 as SVGAGI. Unmatched junction bases numbered 4, after V lost 0 bases and J lost 4 bases. This CDR3 has 16 amino acids. DNA for the CDR3: TGTGCCAGCAGTTACTCGAGTGGGACAGGGGGCACTGAAGCTTTCTTT. This gives the protein CASSYSSGTGGTEAFF.

The sample holds a few counts of this clone. This chain's CDR3 is CATSRPRVDNQPQHF. The CDR3 DNA reads as TGTGCCACCAGCAGACCAAGGGTTGATAATCAGCCCCAGCATTTT. The chain joins TRBV15 to TRBJ1-5; D remains ambiguous. Per the germline V gene, CDR1 is LNHNV and CDR2 is YYDKDF (reference sequence). The CDR3 sequence is 15 residues long. V dropped 2 bases and J dropped 4 bases, with 12 bases sitting between them.

The rearrangement joins TRBV6-5 to TRBJ1-2; TRBD1 agrees at 9 bases. V lost 2 bases to trimming and J lost 7 bases; unmatched junction nucleotides: 11. This CDR3 has 16 residues. CDR1 and CDR2 from the germline V gene are MNHEY and SVGAGI. CDR3 protein: CASSYGPGQGLGGYTF. CDR3 nucleotides: TGTGCCAGCAGTTACGGGCCGGGACAGGGATTGGGTGGCTACACCTTC.

This chain connects TRBV29-1 to TRBJ1-3; D is uncertain. V was clipped by 1 base and J by 6 bases, with 10 bases between them. The CDR3 runs to 13 residues. Germline CDR1 is SQVTM and CDR2 is ANQGSEA. CDR3 DNA: TGCAGCGTTGAAGTCTCTCCGGAAAACACCATATATTTT. Translating it yields CSVEVSPENTIYF.

The chain links TRBV7-8 to TRBJ1-2; D is unresolved. The V end lost 1 base, the J end lost 5 bases, and 8 bases lay between the germline ends. Germline-derived CDR1 and CDR2 are SGHVS and FQNEAQ. This CDR3 comprises 13 residues. The CDR3 here is CASSLGPIYGYTF. The DNA of the CDR3 is TGTGCCAGCAGCTTAGGGCCAATTTATGGCTACACCTTC.

This clone appeared a single time. The rearrangement links TRBV6-6 to TRBJ2-2; 10 bases are a match to TRBD2. V shed 6 bases and J 4 bases; nucleotides not matched to a gene: 2. There are 14 residues in the CDR3. Germline CDR1 reads MNHNY; CDR2 reads SVGAGI (reference sequence). CDR3 protein: CASRSGGGTGELFF. The CDR3 DNA reads TGTGCCAGCAGGAGCGGGGGGGGCACCGGGGAGCTGTTTTTT.

This rearrangement joins TRBV6-1 to TRBJ1-2, with D possibly TRBD1 on 5 matching bases. The CDR3 is 14 residues long. Germline CDR1 is MNHNS and CDR2 is SASEGT. The V and J ends lost 1 base and 2 bases respectively, with 8 bases between them. Written as DNA, the CDR3 is TGTGCCAGCAGTGAAGGGGGGGGAAACTATGGCTACACCTTC. It specifies CASSEGGGNYGYTF.

This clone turned up a few times. This chain uses TRBV7-6 with TRBJ1-4; tentatively, D is TRBD1 (6 bases). The CDR3 runs to 15 residues. Germline V gene data show CDR1 as SGHVS and CDR2 as FNYEAQ. Trimming removed 1 base from V and 8 bases from J, with 14 bases in between. CDR3 bases: TGTGCCAGCAGCTTAGTAAGGGGGGACCGGGAAAAACTGTTTTTT. Translating gives CASSLVRGDREKLFF.

This chain links TRBV5-4 with TRBJ2-1, with TRBD1 as a possible D gene (5 bases). CDR3 length equals 15 residues. The V end was cut by 4 bases, the J end by 0 bases, with 11 bases between. Germline lookup yields CDR1 SGHNT and CDR2 YYREEE (reference sequence). This CDR3 is CASSPDSRSYNEQFF. The CDR3 DNA reads as TGTGCCAGCAGCCCCGACAGCCGCTCCTACAATGAGCAGTTCTTC.

V usage is TRBV2 and J usage is TRBJ2-6, with unresolved D. The CDR3 consists of 16 residues. Trimming took 2 bases from V and 4 from J, leaving 12 bases between them. Germline assignment: CDR1 SNHLY and CDR2 FYNNEI. The CDR3 nucleotides read TGTGCCAGCAGTGAAAATCCCAGAGCCGGGGCCAACGTCCTGACTTTC. It codes for CASSENPRAGANVLTF.

This clone was seen a handful of times. The chain recombines TRBV5-4 with TRBJ2-7; D is unresolved. V was trimmed by 0 bases and J by 5 bases, leaving 3 bases between them. CDR1 and CDR2 from the germline V gene are SGHNT and YYREEE (reference sequence). The CDR3 runs to 11 residues. The CDR3 loop is CASSLADEQYF. CDR3 sequence (DNA): TGTGCCAGCAGCTTGGCCGACGAGCAGTACTTC.

The chain carries TRBV5-1 and TRBJ2-1; D perhaps matches TRBD2 (6 bases). This CDR3 is built from 15 residues. Germline V gene sequence: CDR1 SGHRS, CDR2 YFSETQ. V dropped 0 bases and J dropped 9 bases, with 16 bases sitting between them. The CDR3 sequence is CASSLEAGRDSEQFF. The CDR3 region has the DNA TGCGCCAGCAGCTTGGAGGCGGGACGGGATAGTGAGCAGTTCTTC.

The rearrangement links TRBV5-1 to TRBJ2-2; D remains ambiguous. Per germline, CDR1 SGHRS and CDR2 YFSETQ. V lost 0 bases and J lost 1, with 7 bases in between. The CDR3 has 15 amino acids. As DNA, the CDR3 is TGCGCCAGCAGCTTGGAGGCGTTGAACACCGGGGAGCTGTTTTTT. This codes for CASSLEALNTGELFF.

This chain links TRBV9 with TRBJ1-2; the D is unclear. CDR3 length equals 15 residues. Per germline, CDR1 SGDLS and CDR2 YYNGEE. V was cut by 3 bases and J by 5 bases, with 17 bases left in between. CDR3 nucleotide sequence: TGTGCCAGCAGCGCCTTCAACCCAGAAGGATATGGCTACACCTTC. Its translation: CASSAFNPEGYGYTF.

CDR3 loop: CASSVGVGQPNTEAFF. In nucleotides, the CDR3 is TGTGCCAGCAGCGTAGGGGTGGGGCAGCCGAACACTGAAGCTTTCTTT. This chain uses TRBV9 with TRBJ1-1, with D possibly TRBD1 on 5 matching bases. This CDR3 has 16 amino acids. Between the trimmed V and J ends, which lost 0 bases and 1 base, there was a span of 13 bases. The germline V gene has CDR1 SGDLS and CDR2 YYNGEE.

The chain has TRBV2 and TRBJ1-4; D gene ambiguous. From germline, CDR1 is SNHLY and CDR2 FYNNEI. CDR3 length: 15 residues. V was cut by 2 bases and J by 7 bases, with 14 bases left in between. CDR3 residues: CASSEFGVGSEKLFF. The DNA for the CDR3 is TGTGCCAGCAGTGAATTTGGGGTGGGAAGTGAAAAACTGTTTTTT.

The chain recombines TRBV5-4 with TRBJ2-7, with 8 bases fitting TRBD2. Per the germline V gene, CDR1 is SGHNT and CDR2 is YYREEE (reference sequence). Trimming at V came to 2 bases and at J to 5 bases, leaving 12 bases not matched to a gene. The CDR3 runs to 16 residues. The CDR3 loop reads CASSLGVSGSVDEQYF. The CDR3, as DNA: TGTGCCAGCAGCTTAGGGGTGAGCGGGAGCGTGGACGAGCAGTACTTC.

This chain connects TRBV6-6 to TRBJ2-5, with 7 nucleotides matching TRBD2. This CDR3 spans 14 amino acids. The ends lost 6 bases at V and 5 bases at J; junction bases unmatched: 9. Germline loops: CDR1 MNHNY, CDR2 SVGAGI (reference sequence). CDR3 amino acids: CASRRTRGGETQYF. CDR3 nucleotide sequence: TGTGCCAGCAGACGGACCCGGGGAGGGGAGACCCAGTACTTC.

The chain joins TRBV9 to TRBJ2-5, with unresolved D. CDR1 and CDR2 (germline): SGDLS, YYNGEE. V lost 1 base and J 4 bases, leaving 8 bases between the germline ends. CDR3 length: 13 amino acids. DNA for the CDR3: TGTGCCAGCAGCGTAACTATAGGAGAGACCCAGTACTTC. Translated, it gives CASSVTIGETQYF.